This is a list of T cell receptor beta chains from one sample in a study of shared clonotypes between healthy human individuals. Sequencing was performed with immunoSEQ multiplex PCR; in TCRdb, only in-frame clones are kept and a portion is missing. This table has some 1 million clones, approximately 76% appearing once. The sample was memory CD4+ T cells sorted from blood. Source of these receptors: a man younger than 35 in good health. Each CDR3 is given with its conserved first and last residue. The D gene is left open where the match is weak. Where a row states a size, it is once, few, many or the class of an expanded clone; other rows omit it.

D gene,V gene,clone size,J gene,CDR3 protein,CDR3 DNA
NA,TRBV7-8,NA,TRBJ2-2,CASSPVRGELFF,TGTGCCAGCAGCCCCGTACGAGGGGAGCTGTTTTTT
TRBD1,TRBV30,NA,TRBJ2-4,CAWSSGTGSLPMLF,TGTGCCTGGAGTTCCGGGACAGGGAGCCTTCCGATGTTGTTC
NA,TRBV19,NA,TRBJ2-5,CASSDSGKETQYF,TGTGCCAGTAGTGACAGCGGAAAGGAGACCCAGTACTTC
TRBD1,TRBV6-1,NA,TRBJ1-2,CASSEMGQSGYTF,TGTGCCAGCAGTGAAATGGGACAGAGTGGCTACACCTTC
TRBD1,TRBV29-1,NA,TRBJ1-4,CSVKKQGINEKLFF,TGCAGCGTTAAGAAACAGGGGATTAATGAAAAACTGTTTTTT
NA,TRBV27,NA,TRBJ1-5,CASRPHSLSHSNQPQHF,TGTGCCAGCAGACCCCATTCCCTATCGCATAGCAATCAGCCCCAGCATTTT
NA,TRBV29-1,NA,TRBJ1-1,CSVEGWGNTEAFF,TGCAGCGTTGAGGGCTGGGGGAACACTGAAGCTTTCTTT
NA,TRBV15,NA,TRBJ2-3,CATSNRERQYF,TGTGCCACCAGCAATCGGGAACGGCAGTATTTT
NA,TRBV5-1,NA,TRBJ2-1,CASSRGRDINEQFF,TGCGCCAGCAGCAGGGGCCGGGACATCAATGAGCAGTTCTTC
NA,TRBV18,NA,TRBJ2-7,CASSPGGYMRATEQYF,TGTGCCAGCTCACCCGGCGGATATATGCGGGCAACCGAGCAGTACTTC
TRBD2,TRBV5-4,NA,TRBJ2-7,CASRGVGGSYEQYF,TGTGCCAGCAGAGGGGTCGGGGGGTCCTACGAGCAGTACTTC
NA,TRBV10-1,NA,TRBJ2-1,CASSELAADNEQFF,TGCGCCAGCAGTGAACTAGCCGCCGACAATGAGCAGTTCTTC
NA,TRBV4-1,NA,TRBJ2-1,CASSQALPRGPYNEQFF,TGCGCCAGCAGCCAGGCCCTCCCACGGGGTCCCTACAATGAGCAGTTCTTC
NA,TRBV2,NA,TRBJ2-7,CASSEVRPHRVEQYF,TGTGCCAGCAGTGAAGTTCGACCCCACCGAGTAGAGCAGTACTTC
NA,TRBV5-5,NA,TRBJ2-3,CASSQTRGPITDTQYF,TGTGCCAGCAGCCAGACGCGGGGACCTATCACAGATACGCAGTATTTT
TRBD1,TRBV5-5,NA,TRBJ1-2,CASSPTGSGGYTF,TGTGCCAGCAGCCCGACAGGGAGCGGGGGCTACACCTTC
NA,TRBV7-2,NA,TRBJ1-2,CASSFGVRFDGYTF,TGTGCCAGCAGCTTCGGCGTGAGGTTCGATGGCTACACCTTC
NA,TRBV6-6,NA,TRBJ1-2,CASSVDRNYGYTF,TGTGCCAGCAGTGTAGACAGGAACTATGGCTACACCTTC
NA,TRBV6-6,NA,TRBJ2-1,CASSWSYNEQFF,TGTGCCAGCAGTTGGAGTTACAATGAGCAGTTCTTC
TRBD1,TRBV9,NA,TRBJ1-6,CASSRDSGGNSPLHF,TGTGCCAGCAGCCGGGACAGCGGGGGGAATTCACCCCTCCACTTT
NA,TRBV18,NA,TRBJ2-7,CASSPSSYEQYF,TGTGCCAGCTCACCCAGCTCCTACGAGCAGTACTTC
NA,TRBV6-5,NA,TRBJ1-2,CASSYRVGAPSGGYTF,TGTGCCAGCAGTTACCGCGTGGGAGCCCCCAGCGGTGGCTACACCTTC
TRBD1,TRBV5-1,once,TRBJ2-3,CASSSGQAALSTDTQYF,TGCGCCAGCAGCTCCGGACAGGCCGCTCTAAGCACAGATACGCAGTATTTT
NA,TRBV6-1,NA,TRBJ2-7,CASRDSGMAEQYF,TGTGCCAGCAGGGACTCTGGGATGGCCGAGCAGTACTTC
TRBD2,TRBV4-1,once,TRBJ2-2,CASSRNSGIAGGAGELFF,TGCGCCAGCAGCCGTAACTCTGGAATAGCGGGTGGGGCCGGGGAGCTGTTTTTT
NA,TRBV6-1,NA,TRBJ2-7,CASSGLQGRGNYEQYF,TGTGCCAGCAGTGGACTTCAGGGGAGAGGTAACTACGAGCAGTACTTC
TRBD2,TRBV18,NA,TRBJ2-3,CASSFLGLVTDTQYF,TGTGCCAGCTCATTTTTGGGACTAGTCACAGATACGCAGTATTTT
NA,TRBV19,NA,TRBJ2-5,CASSPLPRSDQYF,TGTGCCAGTAGCCCCTTACCCCGTAGTGACCAGTACTTC
NA,TRBV12-5,few,TRBJ2-2,CASGLGTEGGELFF,TGTGCTAGTGGTTTGGGGACAGAGGGCGGGGAGCTGTTTTTT
NA,TRBV7-9,NA,TRBJ1-6,CASSIIGGSENSPLHF,TGTGCCAGCAGCATTATAGGGGGTTCGGAAAATTCACCCCTCCACTTT
NA,TRBV30,NA,TRBJ2-3,CAWSTRGGTDTQYF,TGTGCCTGGAGCACTAGAGGGGGCACAGATACGCAGTATTTT
TRBD1,TRBV18,NA,TRBJ2-7,CASGRDRGYEQYF,TGTGCCAGCGGCCGGGACAGGGGTTACGAGCAGTACTTC
NA,TRBV18,few,TRBJ1-4,CASSPEGAVRKLFF,TGTGCCAGCTCACCAGAGGGAGCCGTCAGAAAACTGTTTTTT
NA,TRBV5-1,NA,TRBJ2-3,CASERLGSTDTQYF,TGCGCCAGCGAGAGACTTGGTAGCACAGATACGCAGTATTTT
NA,TRBV2,NA,TRBJ2-3,CASTKGGSTDTQYF,TGTGCCAGCACTAAGGGTGGGAGCACAGATACGCAGTATTTT
NA,TRBV10-1,NA,TRBJ2-1,CASSESVAASYNEQFF,TGCGCCAGCAGTGAGTCGGTAGCGGCCTCCTACAATGAGCAGTTCTTC
TRBD1,TRBV15,NA,TRBJ2-7,CATSVQGKQYF,TGTGCCACCAGCGTACAGGGGAAGCAGTACTTC
TRBD1,TRBV7-6,many,TRBJ2-2,CASSAGTGDRELFF,TGTGCCAGCAGCGCCGGGACAGGGGACCGGGAGCTGTTTTTT
TRBD2,TRBV11-2,few,TRBJ2-3,CASSLDRLAGGLDTQYF,TGTGCCAGCAGCTTAGATCGGCTAGCGGGAGGGTTAGATACGCAGTATTTT
TRBD2,TRBV25-1,NA,TRBJ2-6,CASSAAGTSGTGANVLTF,TGTGCCAGCAGTGCAGCCGGGACTAGCGGGACTGGGGCCAACGTCCTGACTTTC
NA,TRBV19,NA,TRBJ1-6,CASSTPYAANSPLHF,TGTGCCAGTAGTACTCCATATGCTGCAAATTCACCCCTCCACTTT
TRBD2,TRBV27,NA,TRBJ2-7,CASSSQLAGVGEQYF,TGTGCCAGCAGTTCCCAACTAGCGGGAGTGGGCGAGCAGTACTTC
TRBD1,TRBV16,NA,TRBJ2-3,CASSQSRGSTDTQYF,TGTGCCAGCAGCCAATCCAGGGGGTCCACAGATACGCAGTATTTT
TRBD2,TRBV4-3,NA,TRBJ2-7,CASSQVRGIYEQYF,TGCGCCAGCAGCCAAGTGCGGGGGATCTACGAGCAGTACTTC
TRBD2,TRBV7-2,many,TRBJ2-5,CASSLVIGRVETQYF,TGTGCCAGCAGCTTGGTGATCGGGAGGGTAGAGACCCAGTACTTC
TRBD2,TRBV14,NA,TRBJ2-2,CASRGTSAGELFF,TGTGCCAGCAGAGGGACTAGCGCCGGGGAGCTGTTTTTT